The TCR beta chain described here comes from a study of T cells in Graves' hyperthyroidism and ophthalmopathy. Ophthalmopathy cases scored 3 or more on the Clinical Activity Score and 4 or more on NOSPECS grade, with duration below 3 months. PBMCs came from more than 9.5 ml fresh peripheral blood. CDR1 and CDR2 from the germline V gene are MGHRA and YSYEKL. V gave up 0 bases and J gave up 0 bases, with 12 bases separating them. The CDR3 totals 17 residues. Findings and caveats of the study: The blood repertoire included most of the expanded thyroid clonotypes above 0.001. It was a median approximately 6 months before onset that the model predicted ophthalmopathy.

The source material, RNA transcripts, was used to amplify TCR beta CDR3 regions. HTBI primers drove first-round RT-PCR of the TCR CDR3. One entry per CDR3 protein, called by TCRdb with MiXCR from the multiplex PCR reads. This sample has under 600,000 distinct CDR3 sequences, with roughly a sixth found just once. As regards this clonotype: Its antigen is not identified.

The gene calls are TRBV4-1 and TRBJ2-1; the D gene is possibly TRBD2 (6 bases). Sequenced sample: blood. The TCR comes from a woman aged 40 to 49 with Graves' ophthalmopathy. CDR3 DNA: TGCGCCAGCAGCCAAGATAGGTTCGGGGGCTCCTACAATGAGCAGTTCTTC. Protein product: CASSQDRFGGSYNEQFF.